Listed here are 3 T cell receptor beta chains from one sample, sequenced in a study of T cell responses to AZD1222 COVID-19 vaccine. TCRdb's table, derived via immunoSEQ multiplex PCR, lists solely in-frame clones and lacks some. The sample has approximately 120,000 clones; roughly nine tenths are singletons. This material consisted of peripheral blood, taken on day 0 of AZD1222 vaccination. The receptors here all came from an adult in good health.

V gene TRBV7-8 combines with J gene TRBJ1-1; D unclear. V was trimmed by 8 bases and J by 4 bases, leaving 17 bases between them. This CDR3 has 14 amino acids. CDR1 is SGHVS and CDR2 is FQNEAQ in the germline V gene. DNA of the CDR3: TGTGCCAGCTGCCTCGGAACAGCGAGCACTGAAGCTTTCTTT. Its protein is CASCLGTASTEAFF.

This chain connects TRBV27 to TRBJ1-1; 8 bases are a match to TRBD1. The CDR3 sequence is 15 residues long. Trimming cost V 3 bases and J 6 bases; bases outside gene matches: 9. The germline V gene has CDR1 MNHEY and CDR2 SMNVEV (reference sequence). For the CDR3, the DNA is TGTGCCAGCAGTTTTCGGGCAGGGGGCTACGCTGAAGCTTTCTTT. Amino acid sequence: CASSFRAGGYAEAFF.

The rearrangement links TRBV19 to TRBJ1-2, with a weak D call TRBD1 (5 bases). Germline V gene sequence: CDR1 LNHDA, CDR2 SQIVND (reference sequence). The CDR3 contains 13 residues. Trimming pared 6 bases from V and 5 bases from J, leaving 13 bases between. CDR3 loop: CASSPGRPYGYTF. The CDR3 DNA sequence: TGTGCCAGTAGCCCGGGACGGCCTTATGGCTACACCTTC.